These T cell receptor beta chains were read from a single sample in a study of blood T cell repertoires in COVID-19. Some clones are missing from TCRdb's copy, which holds only in-frame ones; the method was immunoSEQ multiplex PCR. The repertoire holds about 73,000 clones, with about four fifths as singletons. The specimen sequenced was peripheral blood. Receptors originate from a man aged 50-59 years with active COVID-19. The CDR3 runs from the conserved cysteine through the conserved F or W. A D gene is named only where the DNA matches it firmly. Size is stated for part of the rows, as once, few or many counts, or as a class when the clone is expanded.

j_gene: TRBJ2-2; len: 15; d_gene: TRBD1; abundance: .; v_gene: TRBV5-1; CDR3aa: CASSSWTGNTGELFF; CDR3nt: TGCGCCAGCAGCTCTTGGACAGGGAACACCGGGGAGCTGTTTTTT
j_gene: TRBJ1-4; len: 16; d_gene: .; abundance: once; v_gene: TRBV5-4; CDR3aa: CASSLDRSATNEKLFF; CDR3nt: TGTGCCAGCAGCTTGGACAGGTCCGCAACTAATGAAAAACTGTTTTTT
j_gene: TRBJ2-3; len: 15; d_gene: .; abundance: .; v_gene: TRBV11-1; CDR3aa: CASSLVGGARDTQYF; CDR3nt: TGTGCCAGCAGCCTGGTAGGGGGGGCTCGAGATACGCAGTATTTT
j_gene: TRBJ2-7; len: 13; d_gene: .; abundance: few; v_gene: TRBV14; CDR3aa: CASSQGHAREQYF; CDR3nt: TGTGCCAGCAGCCAAGGGCATGCCCGCGAGCAGTACTTC
j_gene: TRBJ2-7; len: 15; d_gene: TRBD2; abundance: .; v_gene: TRBV4-1; CDR3aa: CASSQPSGGIYEQYF; CDR3nt: TGCGCCAGCAGCCAACCTAGCGGGGGGATCTACGAGCAGTACTTC
j_gene: TRBJ1-2; len: 12; d_gene: .; abundance: .; v_gene: TRBV29-1; CDR3aa: CSVEAVNYGYTF; CDR3nt: TGCAGCGTTGAAGCGGTCAACTATGGCTACACCTTC
j_gene: TRBJ1-4; len: 16; d_gene: .; abundance: .; v_gene: TRBV28; CDR3aa: CASSFSVSRGIEKLFF; CDR3nt: TGTGCCAGCAGTTTCTCCGTCTCAAGGGGCATTGAAAAACTGTTTTTT
j_gene: TRBJ2-1; len: 12; d_gene: .; abundance: .; v_gene: TRBV5-4; CDR3aa: CASSPPDNEQFF; CDR3nt: TGTGCCAGCAGCCCTCCTGACAATGAGCAGTTCTTC
j_gene: TRBJ2-7; len: 13; d_gene: TRBD2; abundance: .; v_gene: TRBV29-1; CDR3aa: CSVAGLAGYEQYF; CDR3nt: TGCAGCGTTGCCGGACTAGCGGGGTACGAGCAGTACTTC
j_gene: TRBJ2-2; len: 12; d_gene: .; abundance: .; v_gene: TRBV7-7; CDR3aa: CAAGGNTGELFF; CDR3nt: TGTGCTGCCGGTGGGAACACCGGGGAGCTGTTTTTT
j_gene: TRBJ1-2; len: 15; d_gene: TRBD1; abundance: .; v_gene: TRBV7-9; CDR3aa: CASSFGGQLTYGYTF; CDR3nt: TGTGCCAGCAGCTTTGGGGGACAGTTAACCTATGGCTACACCTTC
j_gene: TRBJ2-3; len: 17; d_gene: .; abundance: .; v_gene: TRBV5-1; CDR3aa: CASSYQNPGHYTDTQYF; CDR3nt: TGCGCCAGCAGCTACCAAAATCCGGGACACTACACAGATACGCAGTATTTT
j_gene: TRBJ1-5; len: 14; d_gene: .; abundance: few; v_gene: TRBV19; CDR3aa: CASSIGRENQPQHF; CDR3nt: TGTGCCAGTAGTATAGGGAGGGAGAATCAGCCCCAGCATTTT
j_gene: TRBJ2-1; len: 12; d_gene: TRBD1; abundance: once; v_gene: TRBV7-8; CDR3aa: CASSPQGVEQFF; CDR3nt: TGTGCCAGCAGCCCGCAGGGGGTGGAGCAGTTCTTC
j_gene: TRBJ1-5; len: 15; d_gene: .; abundance: many; v_gene: TRBV11-2; CDR3aa: CASSSWAGVGQPQHF; CDR3nt: TGTGCCAGCAGCTCGTGGGCCGGGGTGGGTCAGCCCCAGCATTTT
j_gene: TRBJ1-2; len: 11; d_gene: .; abundance: .; v_gene: TRBV29-1; CDR3aa: CSVLFVYGYTF; CDR3nt: TGCAGCGTTCTCTTCGTCTATGGCTACACCTTC
j_gene: TRBJ2-1; len: 17; d_gene: TRBD2; abundance: .; v_gene: TRBV7-6; CDR3aa: CASRRTSGRAANNEQFF; CDR3nt: TGTGCCAGCAGACGGACATCGGGGAGGGCCGCAAATAATGAGCAGTTCTTC
j_gene: TRBJ2-1; len: 14; d_gene: .; abundance: .; v_gene: TRBV27; CDR3aa: CASTRRGILGEQFF; CDR3nt: TGTGCCAGCACCCGCAGGGGCATCTTGGGTGAGCAGTTCTTC
j_gene: TRBJ2-1; len: 16; d_gene: .; abundance: .; v_gene: TRBV2; CDR3aa: CASSELPGGGFNEQFF; CDR3nt: TGTGCCAGCAGTGAACTTCCGGGCGGGGGCTTCAATGAGCAGTTCTTC
j_gene: TRBJ2-3; len: 12; d_gene: .; abundance: .; v_gene: TRBV4-1; CDR3aa: CASSQGYGRGYF; CDR3nt: TGCGCCAGCAGCCAAGGGTACGGGCGGGGGTATTTT
j_gene: TRBJ2-2; len: 18; d_gene: TRBD2; abundance: once; v_gene: TRBV7-6; CDR3aa: CASSLVRAGGPGTGELFF; CDR3nt: TGTGCCAGCAGCTTAGTTCGAGCGGGAGGGCCGGGGACCGGGGAGCTGTTTTTT
j_gene: TRBJ1-6; len: 16; d_gene: TRBD1; abundance: .; v_gene: TRBV23-1; CDR3aa: CASSQSGQAWSSPLHF; CDR3nt: TGCGCCAGCAGTCAATCGGGACAGGCGTGGAGTTCACCCCTCCACTTT
j_gene: TRBJ2-7; len: 15; d_gene: TRBD2; abundance: .; v_gene: TRBV6-6; CDR3aa: CASSASRAGVGEQYF; CDR3nt: TGTGCCAGCAGTGCCTCCCGAGCGGGAGTCGGGGAGCAGTACTTC
j_gene: TRBJ2-1; len: 14; d_gene: TRBD2; abundance: .; v_gene: TRBV3-1/TRBV3-2; CDR3aa: CASRPSGENNEQFF; CDR3nt: TGTGCCAGCAGGCCTAGCGGGGAAAACAATGAGCAGTTCTTC
j_gene: TRBJ2-2; len: 16; d_gene: .; abundance: .; v_gene: TRBV5-1; CDR3aa: CASSLGLMGGTGELFF; CDR3nt: TGCGCCAGCAGCTTGGGCCTCATGGGGGGCACCGGGGAGCTGTTTTTT
j_gene: TRBJ2-2; len: 14; d_gene: .; abundance: .; v_gene: TRBV29-1; CDR3aa: CSVEARLDTGELFF; CDR3nt: TGCAGCGTTGAGGCTCGCCTGGACACCGGGGAGCTGTTTTTT
j_gene: TRBJ1-1; len: 16; d_gene: .; abundance: .; v_gene: TRBV19; CDR3aa: CASSTPGGLGNTEAFF; CDR3nt: TGTGCCAGTAGTACCCCAGGAGGCCTGGGGAACACTGAAGCTTTCTTT
j_gene: TRBJ2-1; len: 15; d_gene: .; abundance: .; v_gene: TRBV7-2; CDR3aa: CASTQASGSYNEQFF; CDR3nt: TGTGCCAGCACCCAGGCCAGCGGGTCCTACAATGAGCAGTTCTTC
j_gene: TRBJ2-7; len: 16; d_gene: TRBD2; abundance: .; v_gene: TRBV7-2; CDR3aa: CASSLGLAGATYEQYF; CDR3nt: TGTGCCAGCAGCTTAGGACTAGCGGGAGCCACCTACGAGCAGTACTTC
j_gene: TRBJ1-1; len: 14; d_gene: .; abundance: .; v_gene: TRBV7-9; CDR3aa: CASSLGISDTEAFF; CDR3nt: TGTGCCAGCAGCTTAGGTATATCGGACACTGAAGCTTTCTTT
j_gene: TRBJ1-2; len: 15; d_gene: TRBD1; abundance: .; v_gene: TRBV4-1; CDR3aa: CASSRLGQRNYGYTF; CDR3nt: TGCGCCAGCAGCCGCCTGGGACAGCGTAACTATGGCTACACCTTC
j_gene: TRBJ2-1; len: 18; d_gene: TRBD1; abundance: .; v_gene: TRBV9; CDR3aa: CASSVQGISRGRGNEQFF; CDR3nt: TGTGCCAGCAGCGTACAAGGGATTAGCAGGGGGCGAGGCAATGAGCAGTTCTTC
j_gene: TRBJ2-1; len: 14; d_gene: .; abundance: .; v_gene: TRBV7-2; CDR3aa: CASSLALTGNEQFF; CDR3nt: TGTGCCAGCAGCTTAGCGCTTACGGGCAATGAGCAGTTCTTC
j_gene: TRBJ2-7; len: 13; d_gene: TRBD2; abundance: .; v_gene: TRBV7-6; CDR3aa: CASSLAAGGEQYF; CDR3nt: TGTGCCAGCAGCTTAGCGGCGGGAGGCGAGCAGTACTTC
j_gene: TRBJ2-2; len: 16; d_gene: TRBD2; abundance: .; v_gene: TRBV6-1; CDR3aa: CASNEASGSDTGELFF; CDR3nt: TGTGCCAGCAATGAGGCTAGCGGGAGTGACACCGGGGAGCTGTTTTTT
j_gene: TRBJ2-2; len: 14; d_gene: TRBD2; abundance: .; v_gene: TRBV30; CDR3aa: CAWRLGGSTGELFF; CDR3nt: TGTGCCTGGAGACTTGGCGGGAGCACCGGGGAGCTGTTTTTT
j_gene: TRBJ2-5; len: 9; d_gene: .; abundance: once; v_gene: TRBV6-5; CDR3aa: CAIEKTQYF; CDR3nt: TGTGCCATCGAGAAGACCCAGTACTTC
j_gene: TRBJ2-7; len: 15; d_gene: TRBD1; abundance: .; v_gene: TRBV15; CDR3aa: CATSKPDRDPYEQYF; CDR3nt: TGTGCCACCAGTAAACCCGACAGGGACCCCTACGAGCAGTACTTC
j_gene: TRBJ1-1; len: 13; d_gene: .; abundance: .; v_gene: TRBV5-1; CDR3aa: CASSLAVRAEAFF; CDR3nt: TGCGCCAGCAGCTTGGCGGTTCGAGCTGAAGCTTTCTTT
j_gene: TRBJ2-7; len: 15; d_gene: TRBD2; abundance: once; v_gene: TRBV7-2; CDR3aa: CASSQRLAGSYEQYF; CDR3nt: TGTGCCAGCAGCCAGAGACTAGCGGGCTCCTACGAGCAGTACTTC
j_gene: TRBJ2-5; len: 14; d_gene: TRBD1; abundance: once; v_gene: TRBV5-4; CDR3aa: CASSWGQGSETQYF; CDR3nt: TGTGCCAGCAGCTGGGGACAGGGATCAGAGACCCAGTACTTC
j_gene: TRBJ2-3; len: 16; d_gene: TRBD2; abundance: .; v_gene: TRBV6-5; CDR3aa: CASSLTSGGGTDTQYF; CDR3nt: TGTGCCAGCAGTTTGACTAGCGGGGGGGGCACAGATACGCAGTATTTT
j_gene: TRBJ2-4; len: 19; d_gene: TRBD2; abundance: .; v_gene: TRBV5-1; CDR3aa: CASRRTYSGDSLAKNIQYF; CDR3nt: TGCGCCAGCAGACGTACCTATAGCGGGGACTCTCTAGCCAAAAACATTCAGTACTTC
j_gene: TRBJ1-3; len: 10; d_gene: .; abundance: .; v_gene: TRBV6-5; CDR3aa: CAGGENTIYF; CDR3nt: TGTGCAGGAGGGGAAAACACCATATATTTT
j_gene: TRBJ2-7; len: 17; d_gene: TRBD2; abundance: .; v_gene: TRBV30; CDR3aa: CAWTPKRLAGGTHEQYF; CDR3nt: TGTGCCTGGACCCCCAAACGACTAGCGGGAGGAACACACGAGCAGTACTTC
j_gene: TRBJ2-7; len: 14; d_gene: TRBD1; abundance: .; v_gene: TRBV9; CDR3aa: CASSPRTGAYEQYF; CDR3nt: TGTGCCAGCAGCCCTAGGACAGGGGCCTACGAGCAGTACTTC
j_gene: TRBJ2-7; len: 18; d_gene: TRBD1; abundance: .; v_gene: TRBV7-6; CDR3aa: CASSPSWGWGQGDYEQYF; CDR3nt: TGTGCCAGCAGCCCTAGTTGGGGGTGGGGACAGGGGGACTACGAGCAGTACTTC
j_gene: TRBJ2-1; len: 18; d_gene: TRBD2; abundance: .; v_gene: TRBV24-1; CDR3aa: CATSDLGLRAGGNNEQFF; CDR3nt: TGTGCCACCAGTGATTTAGGGCTTCGGGCGGGGGGGAACAATGAGCAGTTCTTC
j_gene: TRBJ2-5; len: 13; d_gene: .; abundance: .; v_gene: TRBV10-3; CDR3aa: CAIRDSLGETQYF; CDR3nt: TGTGCCATCAGAGACAGCCTTGGGGAGACCCAGTACTTC
j_gene: TRBJ2-7; len: 15; d_gene: .; abundance: .; v_gene: TRBV24-1; CDR3aa: CATSDSRSRRDEQYF; CDR3nt: TGTGCCACCAGTGATTCACGATCGAGGAGGGACGAGCAGTACTTC
j_gene: TRBJ2-3; len: 12; d_gene: .; abundance: .; v_gene: TRBV7-3; CDR3aa: CSHGGPADTQYF; CDR3nt: TGTTCTCACGGGGGGCCAGCAGATACGCAGTATTTT
j_gene: TRBJ2-7; len: 12; d_gene: .; abundance: .; v_gene: TRBV11-2; CDR3aa: CASSQEVNEQYF; CDR3nt: TGTGCCAGCAGTCAAGAGGTCAACGAGCAGTACTTC
j_gene: TRBJ2-2; len: 16; d_gene: .; abundance: .; v_gene: TRBV6-6; CDR3aa: CASSQGRQGNTGELFF; CDR3nt: TGTGCCAGCAGTCAGGGCCGTCAGGGTAACACCGGGGAGCTGTTTTTT
j_gene: TRBJ2-3; len: 13; d_gene: TRBD1; abundance: .; v_gene: TRBV2; CDR3aa: CASGDRAPDTQYF; CDR3nt: TGTGCCAGCGGGGACAGGGCCCCAGATACGCAGTATTTT